Sequencing of this T cell receptor beta chain was carried out in a study of neurological immune-mediated disorders. Per the germline V gene, CDR1 is SGHAT and CDR2 is FQNNGV. V lost 1 base and J 5 bases, leaving 9 bases between the germline ends. This CDR3 has 14 amino acids. There were about 920,000 CD4+ or CD8+ T cells used in the sorted libraries. Regarding the study as a whole: The study found the most TCR clonal expansion in HTLV-1-associated myelopathy and the least in multiple sclerosis, below healthy controls.

5'RACE employing 10-nucleotide random UMIs yielded the cDNA. From 15-18 subjects, over 190 million TCR-beta sequences were obtained in each sequencing run. A single record per CDR3 protein comes from TCRdb applying MiXCR to the 5' RACE reads. The repertoire holds tens of thousands of distinct CDR3 sequences, nearly 6.5% seen once, with around 0.52% in the top ten. In its sample, this clonotype was seen many times. Its specificity is unknown. Sequencing was carried out using CD4+ T cells from blood. The TCR comes from a woman aged 40 to 50 in good health. This chain links TRBV11-2 with TRBJ2-1, with a tentative D call TRBD1 (6 bases). CDR3 sequence: CASSLGTADNEQFF. CDR3 in DNA: TGTGCCAGCAGCTTAGGGACAGCCGACAATGAGCAGTTCTTC.